The rows below give T cell receptor beta chains drawn from one sample of a study of cytomegalovirus exposure and HLA in healthy donors. TCRdb's table, derived via immunoSEQ multiplex PCR, lists solely in-frame clones and lacks some. The table includes a few hundred thousand clones, approximately 85% detected once. Sequences were obtained from PBMCs. Every receptor here comes from a man between 25 and 39 years old in good health and CMV-seronegative. The CDR3 runs from the conserved cysteine through the conserved F or W. D genes are given only for firm matches. Rows may omit the clone size; those that give it use once, few, many or a size class.

clone_size: .
j_call: TRBJ2-3
v_call: TRBV5-4
d_call: TRBD2
cdr3_length: 18
cdr3_aa: CASSVGTSGFLSTDTQYF
cdr3_nt: TGTGCCAGCAGCGTAGGGACTAGCGGCTTCCTTAGCACAGATACGCAGTATTTT

clone_size: .
j_call: TRBJ2-1
v_call: TRBV7-2
d_call: TRBD2
cdr3_length: 15
cdr3_aa: CASSLGTSGSNEQFF
cdr3_nt: TGTGCCAGCAGCCTGGGGACTAGCGGGTCCAATGAGCAGTTCTTC

clone_size: .
j_call: TRBJ1-4
v_call: TRBV4-3
d_call: .
cdr3_length: 16
cdr3_aa: CASSQTSTATNEKLFF
cdr3_nt: TGCGCCAGCAGCCAAACGTCCACAGCTACTAATGAAAAACTGTTTTTT

clone_size: .
j_call: TRBJ1-5
v_call: TRBV7-8
d_call: .
cdr3_length: 13
cdr3_aa: CASSLGGTKPQHF
cdr3_nt: TGTGCCAGCAGCTTGGGAGGGACAAAGCCCCAGCATTTT

clone_size: .
j_call: TRBJ1-1
v_call: TRBV4-1
d_call: .
cdr3_length: 15
cdr3_aa: CASSHQYSLDSEAFF
cdr3_nt: TGCGCCAGCAGCCACCAGTACAGCCTGGATAGTGAAGCTTTCTTT

clone_size: .
j_call: TRBJ2-7
v_call: TRBV7-9
d_call: TRBD1
cdr3_length: 17
cdr3_aa: CASSLERTGRLNYEQYF
cdr3_nt: TGTGCCAGCAGCTTAGAGAGGACAGGGCGACTCAACTACGAGCAGTACTTC

clone_size: .
j_call: TRBJ2-2
v_call: TRBV11-3
d_call: .
cdr3_length: 13
cdr3_aa: CASSPGRDGELFF
cdr3_nt: TGTGCCAGCAGCCCCGGACGGGACGGGGAGCTGTTTTTT

clone_size: .
j_call: TRBJ2-3
v_call: TRBV27
d_call: .
cdr3_length: 16
cdr3_aa: CASSLLRAESTDTQYF
cdr3_nt: TGTGCCAGCAGTTTACTCAGGGCGGAGAGCACAGATACGCAGTATTTT

clone_size: .
j_call: TRBJ2-3
v_call: TRBV11-2
d_call: TRBD2
cdr3_length: 15
cdr3_aa: CAASRAGANTDTQYF
cdr3_nt: TGTGCCGCGTCCAGAGCGGGGGCCAACACAGATACGCAGTATTTT

clone_size: few
j_call: TRBJ2-7
v_call: TRBV21-1
d_call: .
cdr3_length: 13
cdr3_aa: CAIRGIWSYEQYF
cdr3_nt: TGTGCCATCCGGGGGATCTGGTCCTACGAGCAGTACTTC

clone_size: .
j_call: TRBJ2-3
v_call: TRBV30
d_call: TRBD1
cdr3_length: 14
cdr3_aa: CAWSGTGRADTQYF
cdr3_nt: TGTGCCTGGAGTGGGACAGGGCGCGCAGATACGCAGTATTTT

clone_size: .
j_call: TRBJ2-2
v_call: TRBV27
d_call: .
cdr3_length: 14
cdr3_aa: CASSLFGNTGELFF
cdr3_nt: TGTGCCAGCAGTTTATTCGGGAACACCGGGGAGCTGTTTTTT

clone_size: .
j_call: TRBJ1-5
v_call: TRBV4-2
d_call: TRBD1
cdr3_length: 14
cdr3_aa: CASSRDRGSQPQHF
cdr3_nt: TGTGCCAGCAGCCGGGACAGGGGAAGTCAGCCCCAGCATTTT

clone_size: .
j_call: TRBJ1-6
v_call: TRBV7-8
d_call: .
cdr3_length: 17
cdr3_aa: CASSIKAPLTYNSPLHF
cdr3_nt: TGTGCCAGCAGTATAAAAGCCCCGCTGACTTATAATTCACCCCTCCACTTT

clone_size: .
j_call: TRBJ1-2
v_call: TRBV4-2
d_call: .
cdr3_length: 13
cdr3_aa: CASSQTSGYGYTF
cdr3_nt: TGTGCCAGCAGCCAAACGTCGGGCTATGGCTACACCTTC

clone_size: .
j_call: TRBJ2-2
v_call: TRBV5-1
d_call: TRBD1
cdr3_length: 15
cdr3_aa: CASSPDRANTGELFF
cdr3_nt: TGCGCCAGCAGCCCGGACAGGGCCAACACCGGGGAGCTGTTTTTT

clone_size: .
j_call: TRBJ2-7
v_call: TRBV27
d_call: .
cdr3_length: 13
cdr3_aa: CASTGSPGYEQYF
cdr3_nt: TGTGCCAGCACAGGGTCTCCGGGTTACGAGCAGTACTTC

clone_size: .
j_call: TRBJ1-4
v_call: TRBV4-3
d_call: .
cdr3_length: 14
cdr3_aa: CASSQGAPNEKLFF
cdr3_nt: TGCGCCAGCAGCCAGGGGGCGCCTAATGAAAAACTGTTTTTT

clone_size: .
j_call: TRBJ2-5
v_call: TRBV4-3
d_call: TRBD1
cdr3_length: 17
cdr3_aa: CASSQATGTVYQETQYF
cdr3_nt: TGCGCCAGCAGCCAGGCAACCGGGACAGTGTACCAAGAGACCCAGTACTTC

clone_size: .
j_call: TRBJ2-1
v_call: TRBV4-3
d_call: .
cdr3_length: 16
cdr3_aa: CASSQGGQIDYNEQFF
cdr3_nt: TGCGCCAGCAGCCAAGGAGGACAGATCGACTACAATGAGCAGTTCTTC

clone_size: .
j_call: TRBJ2-3
v_call: TRBV10-3
d_call: TRBD1
cdr3_length: 16
cdr3_aa: CAISEQQGAGTDTQYF
cdr3_nt: TGTGCCATCAGTGAACAACAGGGGGCGGGCACAGATACGCAGTATTTT

clone_size: once
j_call: TRBJ1-6
v_call: TRBV5-6
d_call: .
cdr3_length: 14
cdr3_aa: CASSSQILLAPLHF
cdr3_nt: TGTGCCAGCAGCTCACAGATCTTACTGGCACCCCTCCACTTT

clone_size: .
j_call: TRBJ1-1
v_call: TRBV6-5
d_call: .
cdr3_length: 11
cdr3_aa: CASKGSAEAFF
cdr3_nt: TGTGCCAGCAAGGGGTCGGCTGAAGCTTTCTTT

clone_size: .
j_call: TRBJ2-2
v_call: TRBV6-1
d_call: .
cdr3_length: 14
cdr3_aa: CASRQGMNTGELFF
cdr3_nt: TGTGCCAGCAGGCAGGGAATGAACACCGGGGAGCTGTTTTTT

clone_size: .
j_call: TRBJ1-2
v_call: TRBV6-1
d_call: .
cdr3_length: 14
cdr3_aa: CASSEGPAGYGYTF
cdr3_nt: TGTGCCAGCAGTGAAGGACCTGCAGGCTATGGCTACACCTTC

clone_size: .
j_call: TRBJ1-5
v_call: TRBV6-5
d_call: .
cdr3_length: 16
cdr3_aa: CASSSGSPGVNQPQHF
cdr3_nt: TGTGCCAGCAGTTCGGGGTCCCCCGGGGTCAATCAGCCCCAGCATTTT

clone_size: .
j_call: TRBJ1-1
v_call: TRBV29-1
d_call: .
cdr3_length: 11
cdr3_aa: CSVRGGAEAFF
cdr3_nt: TGCAGCGTCCGAGGGGGGGCTGAAGCTTTCTTT

clone_size: few
j_call: TRBJ1-2
v_call: TRBV7-2
d_call: .
cdr3_length: 12
cdr3_aa: CASSLSNYGYTF
cdr3_nt: TGTGCCAGCAGCTTAAGCAACTATGGCTACACCTTC

clone_size: .
j_call: TRBJ2-7
v_call: TRBV15
d_call: TRBD2
cdr3_length: 17
cdr3_aa: CATSRGQFSGGAYEQYF
cdr3_nt: TGTGCCACCAGCAGGGGCCAGTTTAGCGGGGGGGCCTACGAGCAGTACTTC

clone_size: .
j_call: TRBJ1-5
v_call: TRBV5-6
d_call: .
cdr3_length: 15
cdr3_aa: CASSLSAGGFQPQHF
cdr3_nt: TGTGCCAGCAGCTTGTCGGCCGGCGGGTTTCAGCCCCAGCATTTT

clone_size: once
j_call: TRBJ1-2
v_call: TRBV6-5
d_call: TRBD1
cdr3_length: 14
cdr3_aa: CASRSTGAYNGYTF
cdr3_nt: TGTGCCAGCAGGTCGACAGGGGCTTATAATGGCTACACCTTC

clone_size: .
j_call: TRBJ2-7
v_call: TRBV6-5
d_call: .
cdr3_length: 12
cdr3_aa: CASSYEGYEQYF
cdr3_nt: TGTGCCAGCAGTTACGAGGGTTACGAGCAGTACTTC

clone_size: .
j_call: TRBJ1-5
v_call: TRBV7-2
d_call: TRBD1
cdr3_length: 15
cdr3_aa: CASSQGQLSNQPQHF
cdr3_nt: TGTGCCAGCAGCCAGGGACAGCTTAGCAATCAGCCCCAGCATTTT

clone_size: .
j_call: TRBJ2-3
v_call: TRBV4-2
d_call: TRBD2
cdr3_length: 18
cdr3_aa: CASSQDPLAGGILDTQYF
cdr3_nt: TGTGCCAGCAGCCAAGATCCCCTAGCGGGGGGTATCTTAGATACGCAGTATTTT

clone_size: .
j_call: TRBJ2-7
v_call: TRBV6-1
d_call: TRBD2
cdr3_length: 17
cdr3_aa: CASSVAGGLRSSYEQYF
cdr3_nt: TGTGCCAGCAGTGTGGCGGGGGGCCTTCGAAGCTCCTACGAGCAGTACTTC

clone_size: .
j_call: TRBJ2-7
v_call: TRBV9
d_call: TRBD1
cdr3_length: 12
cdr3_aa: CASSGQGSEQYF
cdr3_nt: TGTGCCAGCAGCGGACAGGGGTCCGAGCAGTACTTC

clone_size: .
j_call: TRBJ2-1
v_call: TRBV6-6
d_call: TRBD2
cdr3_length: 16
cdr3_aa: CASSSRLAGIYNEQFF
cdr3_nt: TGTGCCAGCAGTTCCCGACTAGCGGGGATTTACAATGAGCAGTTCTTC

clone_size: .
j_call: TRBJ2-3
v_call: TRBV6-5
d_call: .
cdr3_length: 13
cdr3_aa: CASQASRADTQYF
cdr3_nt: TGTGCAAGCCAGGCTAGCCGCGCGGATACGCAGTATTTT

clone_size: .
j_call: TRBJ2-3
v_call: TRBV6-5
d_call: .
cdr3_length: 13
cdr3_aa: CASSPRVTDTQYF
cdr3_nt: TGTGCCAGCAGTCCCCGGGTCACAGATACGCAGTATTTT

clone_size: .
j_call: TRBJ2-1
v_call: TRBV7-2
d_call: TRBD2
cdr3_length: 15
cdr3_aa: CASSLEAGGPHEQFF
cdr3_nt: TGTGCCAGCAGCTTAGAAGCGGGGGGGCCGCATGAGCAGTTCTTC

clone_size: .
j_call: TRBJ2-1
v_call: TRBV19
d_call: TRBD2
cdr3_length: 16
cdr3_aa: CASSMSSSGGLDEQFF
cdr3_nt: TGTGCCAGTAGTATGTCGTCTAGCGGGGGGCTCGATGAGCAGTTCTTC

clone_size: .
j_call: TRBJ2-7
v_call: TRBV18
d_call: TRBD1
cdr3_length: 15
cdr3_aa: CASSQARDRGYEQYF
cdr3_nt: TGTGCCAGCTCACAGGCACGGGACAGGGGTTACGAGCAGTACTTC

clone_size: .
j_call: TRBJ2-7
v_call: TRBV11-2
d_call: TRBD1
cdr3_length: 15
cdr3_aa: CASSAVGQKFYEQYF
cdr3_nt: TGTGCCAGCAGCGCCGTGGGACAGAAGTTCTACGAGCAGTACTTC

clone_size: .
j_call: TRBJ1-5
v_call: TRBV6-5
d_call: TRBD1
cdr3_length: 15
cdr3_aa: CASSPLTGGNQPQHF
cdr3_nt: TGTGCCAGCAGTCCTCTGACAGGGGGCAATCAGCCCCAGCATTTT

clone_size: .
j_call: TRBJ1-1
v_call: TRBV27
d_call: .
cdr3_length: 14
cdr3_aa: CATSPIRTDFEAFF
cdr3_nt: TGTGCCACCTCCCCGATCAGGACAGACTTTGAAGCTTTCTTT

clone_size: .
j_call: TRBJ2-7
v_call: TRBV10-1
d_call: .
cdr3_length: 12
cdr3_aa: CASSDSTYEQYF
cdr3_nt: TGCGCCAGCAGTGACAGTACCTACGAGCAGTACTTC

clone_size: .
j_call: TRBJ1-2
v_call: TRBV6-1
d_call: TRBD1
cdr3_length: 15
cdr3_aa: CASSEVYRGLYGYTF
cdr3_nt: TGTGCCAGCAGTGAAGTTTACAGGGGGTTATACGGCTACACCTTC

clone_size: .
j_call: TRBJ1-6
v_call: TRBV7-2
d_call: TRBD1
cdr3_length: 14
cdr3_aa: CASTPGTGLSPLHF
cdr3_nt: TGTGCCAGCACACCCGGGACAGGGCTTTCACCCCTCCACTTT

clone_size: .
j_call: TRBJ1-4
v_call: TRBV6-6
d_call: TRBD1
cdr3_length: 14
cdr3_aa: CASSRQGANEKLFF
cdr3_nt: TGTGCCAGCAGTCGACAGGGCGCTAATGAAAAACTGTTTTTT

clone_size: .
j_call: TRBJ2-3
v_call: TRBV7-9
d_call: TRBD1
cdr3_length: 16
cdr3_aa: CASSPRTGKVLDTQYF
cdr3_nt: TGTGCCAGCAGCCCCAGGACAGGGAAGGTTTTGGATACGCAGTATTTT

clone_size: .
j_call: TRBJ2-1
v_call: TRBV18
d_call: TRBD2
cdr3_length: 19
cdr3_aa: CASSPLGGGPLSSYNEQFF
cdr3_nt: TGTGCCAGCTCACCACTTGGCGGGGGGCCGCTAAGCTCCTACAATGAGCAGTTCTTC

clone_size: once
j_call: TRBJ1-1
v_call: TRBV7-9
d_call: TRBD1
cdr3_length: 15
cdr3_aa: CASSQGQGPTTEAFF
cdr3_nt: TGTGCCAGCAGCCAAGGACAGGGACCAACCACTGAAGCTTTCTTT

clone_size: .
j_call: TRBJ1-2
v_call: TRBV29-1
d_call: .
cdr3_length: 11
cdr3_aa: CSALREYGYTF
cdr3_nt: TGCAGCGCCCTGCGAGAATATGGCTACACCTTC

clone_size: .
j_call: TRBJ2-1
v_call: TRBV4-1
d_call: .
cdr3_length: 19
cdr3_aa: CASSQESSSGRGPYNEQFF
cdr3_nt: TGCGCCAGCAGCCAAGAATCATCGTCGGGGCGGGGACCCTACAATGAGCAGTTCTTC

clone_size: .
j_call: TRBJ2-7
v_call: TRBV4-1
d_call: .
cdr3_length: 16
cdr3_aa: CASSQKPGGGTYEQYF
cdr3_nt: TGCGCCAGCAGCCAGAAACCGGGGGGCGGAACCTACGAGCAGTACTTC

clone_size: .
j_call: TRBJ1-2
v_call: TRBV5-6
d_call: TRBD1
cdr3_length: 16
cdr3_aa: CASSLGLQGASRGYTF
cdr3_nt: TGTGCCAGCAGCTTGGGGCTACAGGGGGCGTCGCGAGGCTACACCTTC

clone_size: .
j_call: TRBJ1-2
v_call: TRBV6-5
d_call: TRBD1
cdr3_length: 15
cdr3_aa: CASSYLDRGHDGYTF
cdr3_nt: TGTGCCAGCAGTTACCTGGACAGGGGGCATGACGGCTACACCTTC

clone_size: .
j_call: TRBJ1-4
v_call: TRBV5-1
d_call: TRBD1
cdr3_length: 18
cdr3_aa: CASSPARTGSPTNEKLFF
cdr3_nt: TGCGCCAGCAGCCCCGCACGGACAGGTTCCCCAACTAATGAAAAACTGTTTTTT

clone_size: .
j_call: TRBJ2-1
v_call: TRBV7-6
d_call: TRBD2
cdr3_length: 15
cdr3_aa: CASSPRGGRYNEQFF
cdr3_nt: TGTGCCAGCAGCCCGCGGGGGGGCAGGTACAATGAGCAGTTCTTC

clone_size: few
j_call: TRBJ1-5
v_call: TRBV19
d_call: TRBD1
cdr3_length: 18
cdr3_aa: CASSRRGQGAGSNQPQHF
cdr3_nt: TGTGCCAGTAGCCGCCGGGGGCAGGGGGCTGGTAGCAATCAGCCCCAGCATTTT